A selection of T cell receptor beta chains follows, all from one sample in a study of T-cell memory formation after mild COVID-19. MiXCR, run by TCRdb on the 5' RACE reads, gives a single entry per CDR3 protein. In the table there are around 310,000 distinct CDR3 sequences, roughly an eighth of which are singletons. The sequencing sample was made of PBMCs or a T cell subset sorted from them (not recorded which). The source of these receptors is a man between 18 and 29 years old who had mild COVID-19 (a few samples of this study predate the infection). Cell type and time point are not known. Each CDR3 is given with its conserved first and last residue. The order of the fields is V gene, D gene, clone size, J gene, CDR3 protein, CDR3 DNA. D genes are given only for firm matches. Clone size appears in some rows only: once, few, many, or a class for an expanded clone.

V: TRBV5-1
D: NA
size: NA
J: TRBJ1-1
CDR3: CASSQQVMNTEAFF
DNA: TGCGCCAGCAGCCAACAGGTTATGAACACTGAAGCTTTCTTT

V: TRBV9
D: NA
size: many
J: TRBJ2-7
CDR3: CASSVGGAPTYEQYF
DNA: TGTGCCAGCAGCGTAGGGGGAGCGCCGACCTACGAGCAGTACTTC

V: TRBV5-1
D: TRBD1
size: NA
J: TRBJ1-5
CDR3: CASSPGGTDNQPQHF
DNA: TGCGCCAGCAGCCCGGGGGGGACAGATAATCAGCCCCAGCATTTT

V: TRBV5-1
D: TRBD1
size: NA
J: TRBJ2-1
CDR3: CASSAGDRANEQFF
DNA: TGCGCCAGCAGCGCAGGGGACAGGGCCAATGAGCAGTTCTTC

V: TRBV10-3
D: NA
size: few
J: TRBJ2-6
CDR3: CAIGQGSLSGANVLTF
DNA: TGTGCCATCGGCCAGGGGAGCCTCTCTGGGGCCAACGTCCTGACTTTC

V: TRBV20-1
D: NA
size: NA
J: TRBJ1-2
CDR3: CSATGGTNYGYTF
DNA: TGCAGTGCTACGGGGGGGACTAACTATGGCTACACCTTC

V: TRBV7-2
D: NA
size: NA
J: TRBJ1-5
CDR3: CASSLLGSGVSQPQHF
DNA: TGTGCCAGCAGCTTACTTGGGTCAGGGGTGAGTCAGCCCCAGCATTTT

V: TRBV12-3/TRBV12-4
D: TRBD1
size: few
J: TRBJ2-2
CDR3: CASSGTVNTGELFF
DNA: TGTGCCAGCTCCGGGACAGTTAACACCGGGGAGCTGTTTTTT

V: TRBV5-1
D: NA
size: few
J: TRBJ2-7
CDR3: CASGTQGGLDEQYF
DNA: TGCGCCAGCGGCACCCAGGGTGGGTTAGACGAGCAGTACTTC

V: TRBV4-1
D: TRBD2
size: NA
J: TRBJ2-1
CDR3: CASSHSGGYSYNEQFF
DNA: TGCGCCAGCAGCCATAGCGGGGGCTACTCCTACAATGAGCAGTTCTTC

V: TRBV4-3
D: NA
size: few
J: TRBJ1-5
CDR3: CASSQDASQPQHF
DNA: TGCGCCAGCAGCCAAGATGCCAGCCAGCCCCAGCATTTT

V: TRBV2
D: NA
size: few
J: TRBJ2-1
CDR3: CASSEAGVEQFF
DNA: TGTGCCAGCAGTGAAGCGGGGGTGGAGCAGTTCTTC

V: TRBV5-1
D: NA
size: many
J: TRBJ2-3
CDR3: CASSFGIIGTDTQYF
DNA: TGCGCCAGCAGCTTCGGAATTATAGGCACAGATACGCAGTATTTT

V: TRBV12-3/TRBV12-4
D: NA
size: NA
J: TRBJ2-2
CDR3: CASREQLNTGELFF
DNA: TGTGCCAGCCGGGAACAGCTAAACACCGGGGAGCTGTTTTTT

V: TRBV10-3
D: TRBD1
size: NA
J: TRBJ1-1
CDR3: CAIKRDRGMAAFF
DNA: TGTGCCATCAAGCGGGACAGGGGTATGGCAGCTTTCTTT

V: TRBV10-2
D: NA
size: few
J: TRBJ2-7
CDR3: CASSESRGAHSYEQYF
DNA: TGCGCCAGCAGTGAGTCGAGGGGGGCGCACTCCTACGAGCAGTACTTC

V: TRBV10-3
D: TRBD2
size: NA
J: TRBJ2-1
CDR3: CAISDGLAGAPQFF
DNA: TGTGCCATCAGTGATGGGCTAGCGGGGGCCCCGCAGTTCTTC

V: TRBV5-6
D: NA
size: NA
J: TRBJ1-2
CDR3: CASSSFLDSPFNYGYTF
DNA: TGTGCCAGCAGCTCTTTCCTCGACAGTCCATTTAACTATGGCTACACCTTC

V: TRBV21-1
D: NA
size: few
J: TRBJ1-2
CDR3: CASSHLTGRGWGYTF
DNA: TGTGCCAGCAGCCACCTCACAGGGAGGGGTTGGGGCTACACCTTC

V: TRBV5-5
D: NA
size: many
J: TRBJ2-7
CDR3: CASSLEGVTDSYEQYF
DNA: TGTGCCAGCAGCTTGGAAGGGGTGACGGACTCCTACGAGCAGTACTTC

V: TRBV7-9
D: NA
size: NA
J: TRBJ2-7
CDR3: CASSLAVQVTYEQYF
DNA: TGTGCCAGCAGCTTAGCGGTGCAGGTTACCTACGAGCAGTACTTC

V: TRBV10-3
D: TRBD2
size: NA
J: TRBJ2-3
CDR3: CAISVEGGGPGDTQYF
DNA: TGTGCCATCAGTGTTGAAGGCGGGGGTCCCGGAGATACGCAGTATTTT

V: TRBV5-5
D: NA
size: few
J: TRBJ1-5
CDR3: CASSSTGLSEPQHF
DNA: TGTGCCAGCAGCTCGACAGGCCTTTCAGAGCCCCAGCATTTT

V: TRBV7-2
D: NA
size: few
J: TRBJ1-3
CDR3: CASSLVAAGNTIYF
DNA: TGTGCCAGCAGCTTAGTGGCGGCTGGAAACACCATATATTTT

V: TRBV7-3
D: TRBD2
size: few
J: TRBJ2-3
CDR3: CASSLRRGGGGTDTQYF
DNA: TGTGCCAGCAGCTTACGGCGGGGGGGCGGAGGCACAGATACGCAGTATTTT

V: TRBV6-5
D: TRBD1
size: NA
J: TRBJ1-4
CDR3: CASSSGTGSVEKLFF
DNA: TGTGCCAGCAGTTCGGGGACAGGGTCTGTTGAAAAACTGTTTTTT

V: TRBV7-6
D: NA
size: few
J: TRBJ1-3
CDR3: CASSFGQTSGNTIYF
DNA: TGTGCCAGCAGCTTTGGACAGACCTCTGGAAACACCATATATTTT

V: TRBV5-4
D: TRBD1
size: NA
J: TRBJ2-2
CDR3: CASSWTGIGELFF
DNA: TGTGCCAGCAGCTGGACAGGGATCGGGGAGCTGTTTTTT

V: TRBV10-3
D: TRBD2
size: NA
J: TRBJ2-2
CDR3: CAIGGTSGVITGELFF
DNA: TGTGCCATCGGGGGGACTAGCGGGGTTATCACCGGGGAGCTGTTTTTT

V: TRBV2
D: NA
size: few
J: TRBJ2-7
CDR3: CASRDRSLSTHEQYF
DNA: TGTGCCAGCAGAGACCGCAGCCTGTCCACCCACGAGCAGTACTTC

V: TRBV15
D: NA
size: NA
J: TRBJ2-5
CDR3: CATSRVPETQYF
DNA: TGTGCCACCAGCAGGGTCCCAGAGACCCAGTACTTC

V: TRBV20-1
D: NA
size: few
J: TRBJ1-1
CDR3: CSAAGDNTEAFF
DNA: TGCAGTGCTGCAGGGGACAACACTGAAGCTTTCTTT

V: TRBV19
D: NA
size: few
J: TRBJ1-5
CDR3: CASSISDYSNQPQHF
DNA: TGTGCCAGTAGTATAAGCGATTATAGCAATCAGCCCCAGCATTTT

V: TRBV29-1
D: NA
size: NA
J: TRBJ2-5
CDR3: CSADMYQETQYF
DNA: TGCAGCGCGGACATGTACCAAGAGACCCAGTACTTC

V: TRBV7-2
D: TRBD2
size: few
J: TRBJ2-3
CDR3: CASTVGGAVADTQYF
DNA: TGTGCCAGTACTGTCGGGGGGGCCGTAGCAGATACGCAGTATTTT

V: TRBV6-5
D: NA
size: few
J: TRBJ2-7
CDR3: CASSLMGPSYEQYF
DNA: TGTGCCAGCAGTTTGATGGGGCCCTCCTACGAGCAGTACTTC

V: TRBV9
D: TRBD1
size: NA
J: TRBJ1-1
CDR3: CASSLGGGSEAFF
DNA: TGTGCCAGCAGTCTCGGAGGGGGCTCTGAAGCTTTCTTT

V: TRBV7-3
D: NA
size: few
J: TRBJ2-5
CDR3: CASSLTLKETQYF
DNA: TGTGCCAGCAGCTTAACTTTGAAAGAGACCCAGTACTTC

V: TRBV29-1
D: TRBD1
size: few
J: TRBJ1-2
CDR3: CSVEEGTAANYGYTF
DNA: TGCAGCGTTGAGGAGGGGACAGCCGCTAACTATGGCTACACCTTC

V: TRBV25-1
D: NA
size: NA
J: TRBJ2-2
CDR3: CASSGAGTAKFGELFF
DNA: TGTGCCAGCAGTGGGGCCGGGACCGCCAAGTTTGGGGAGCTGTTTTTT

V: TRBV4-2
D: NA
size: many
J: TRBJ1-5
CDR3: CASSQVRGGNQPQHF
DNA: TGTGCCAGCAGCCAAGTGAGGGGGGGCAATCAGCCCCAGCATTTT

V: TRBV20-1
D: TRBD1
size: NA
J: TRBJ2-7
CDR3: CSAGTGYEQYF
DNA: TGCAGTGCTGGGACAGGTTACGAGCAGTACTTC

V: TRBV4-2
D: NA
size: NA
J: TRBJ2-1
CDR3: CASSQAEASDEQFF
DNA: TGTGCCAGCAGCCAGGCCGAGGCGTCGGATGAGCAGTTCTTC

V: TRBV20-1
D: NA
size: many
J: TRBJ2-1
CDR3: CSARTLSSADYNEQFF
DNA: TGCAGTGCTAGAACCCTCTCTAGCGCTGACTACAATGAGCAGTTCTTC